This T cell receptor (beta chain) stems from a study of T-cell reconstitution after alpha-beta-depleted transplantation in children. Trimming left V 0 bases short and J 0 bases short, with 16 bases between. This CDR3 has 19 residues. In germline, CDR1 is SGHRS, CDR2 YFSETQ. Study-wide results and caveats: Reports say that about two months after transplant, the alpha-beta T cells came out of several hundred graft clones that had expanded. From surviving recipient T cells and thymic progenitors came the high day-60 TCRbeta diversity observed in some patients. T-cell counts and diversity at one year following transplant were attributed mainly to newly produced T cells.

This clonotype has more than one count but fewer than ten. Antigen: not known. Preparation of the TCRbeta library involved a method that used unique molecular identifiers. TCRdb recomputed calls from the PCR reads with MiXCR, one row per CDR3 protein. Altogether hundreds of thousands of distinct CDR3 sequences are present, 10% to 15% being singletons, with the ten largest covering 2.2%. The genes are TRBV5-1 and TRBJ2-6; D ambiguous. The sequencing used PBMCs, mostly from graft donor cells, collected 360 days after TCRalphabeta/CD19-depleted stem cell transplant. The TCR comes from a male patient aged 10-17 years who had a stem cell transplant for acute myeloid leukemia, so the T cells may come from the graft donor. CDR3 residues: CASSLETKDGISGANVLTF. CDR3 nucleotide sequence: TGCGCCAGCAGCTTGGAAACGAAGGACGGAATCTCTGGGGCCAACGTCCTGACTTTC.